This T cell receptor beta chain was sequenced during a study of PD-1 blockade in classical Hodgkin lymphoma. Study-wide results and caveats: Possible causes of repertoire differences, disease activity or prior therapy, remain undefined. Nivolumab initiated under 1 year post-ASCT led to patient exclusion.

The patients all showed relapse after autologous stem cell transplantation, while their brentuximab vedotin exposure varied. With respect to this clone: The antigen is unknown.

Produced via immunoSEQ multiplex PCR; TCRdb's table is partial and in-frame only. The sample lists 50,000 to 65,000 clones; 88% were seen once. The V and J ends lost 4 bases and 8 bases respectively, with 14 bases between them. Germline V gene data show CDR1 as MNHEY and CDR2 as SVGAGI. The CDR3 totals 13 residues. The sample consisted of peripheral blood mononuclear cells (PBMCs), taken before the second cycle of nivolumab. The sequence was collected from a human donor with classical Hodgkin lymphoma. J is TRBJ1-2 and V is TRBV6-5; no clear D gene. In DNA, the CDR3 is TGTGCCAGCAGTTCTCCCCCAGGCGGGGGCTACACCTTC. As protein: CASSSPPGGGYTF.